This T cell receptor (beta chain) is from a study of shared clonotypes between healthy human individuals. Across the study: There were three CD4 naive, three CD4 memory, two CD8 naive and one CD8 memory plates per donor. Study-level points and caveats: Richness estimates generally favored naive over memory subsets. Sampling was confined to blood; repertoires within tissues likely differ.

With regard to this clone: What it recognizes is unknown.

There are 12 residues in the CDR3. Per the germline V gene, CDR1 is SGHDN and CDR2 is FVKESK. The V and J ends lost 4 bases and 4 bases respectively, with 8 bases between them. A deep-level run was used for the assay. Profiling relied on immunoSEQ multiplex PCR, and the TCRdb table lists in-frame clones only, not all of them. Among some 1,600,000 clones listed, nearly 99% were seen once. The clonotype comes from a man aged 25 to 45 in good health. The material sequenced was naive CD4+ T cells sorted from blood. The subset here: CD45RA+ positively selected. The gene calls are TRBV14 and TRBJ2-7; D is unresolved. CDR3 DNA: TGTGCCAGCAGCCCTATCTTTTACGAGCAGTACTTC. This encodes CASSPIFYEQYF.